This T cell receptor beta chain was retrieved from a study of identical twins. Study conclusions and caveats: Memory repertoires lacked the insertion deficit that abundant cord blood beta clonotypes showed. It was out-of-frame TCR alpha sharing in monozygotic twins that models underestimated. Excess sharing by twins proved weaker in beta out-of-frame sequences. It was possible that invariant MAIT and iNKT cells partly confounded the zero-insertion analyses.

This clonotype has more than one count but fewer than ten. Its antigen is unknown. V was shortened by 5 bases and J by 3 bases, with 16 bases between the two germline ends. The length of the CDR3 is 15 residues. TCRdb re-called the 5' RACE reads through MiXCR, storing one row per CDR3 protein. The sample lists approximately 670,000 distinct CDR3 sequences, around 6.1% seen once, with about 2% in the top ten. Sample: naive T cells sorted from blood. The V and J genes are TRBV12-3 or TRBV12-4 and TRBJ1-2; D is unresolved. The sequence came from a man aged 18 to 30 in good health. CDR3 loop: CASSHIGWTDYGYTF. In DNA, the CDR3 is TGTGCCAGCAGTCACATAGGATGGACGGACTATGGCTACACCTTC.